Shown below are 25 T cell receptor beta chains from a single sample sequenced in a study of blood T cell repertoires in COVID-19. Method: immunoSEQ multiplex PCR; TCRdb's copy keeps in-frame clones and lacks some. The sample consists of 100,000 to 150,000 clones, more than 75% of them appearing once. The sequenced material came from peripheral blood. The receptor source for this set is a human donor in a cohort sampled during active COVID-19.

This chain joins TRBV28 and TRBJ1-1; D remains unclear. The CDR3 has 14 residues. Germline lookup yields CDR1 MDHEN and CDR2 SYDVKM. Trimming removed 6 bases at V and 2 bases at J, with 13 bases between. The CDR3 DNA reads as TGTGCCAGCAGCATATTGACACCAAACACTGAAGCTTTCTTT. It codes for CASSILTPNTEAFF. Variable domain in full (rest from reference TRBV28 and TRBJ1-1): DVKVTQSSRYLVKRTGEKVFLECVQDMDHENMFWYRQDPGLGLRLIYFSYDVKMKEKGDIPEGYSVSREKKERFSLILESASTNQTSMYLCASSILTPNTEAFFGQGTRLTVV.

This chain joins TRBV2 and TRBJ2-7; TRBD2 aligns across 8 bases. The V segment lost 4 bases and the J segment 8 bases; nucleotides outside the gene matches: 7. The CDR3 spans 13 residues. CDR1 is SNHLY and CDR2 is FYNNEI in the germline V gene. In DNA, the CDR3 is TGTGCCAGCAGTGCGGATAGCGGGAACCAGCAGTACTTC. It codes for CASSADSGNQQYF.

The chain recombines TRBV5-4 with TRBJ1-1; 9 bases are a match to TRBD1. V shed 6 bases, J shed 4 bases, and the junction held 13 bases outside the gene matches. This CDR3 has 16 residues. Germline CDR1 reads SGHNT; CDR2 reads YYREEE (reference sequence). The CDR3 is CASTTRGDRVSTEAFF. For the CDR3, the DNA is TGTGCCAGCACCACGAGGGGGGACAGGGTTTCCACTGAAGCTTTCTTT.

The V gene is TRBV28, the J gene TRBJ2-7, with D maybe TRBD2 (7 bases). CDR1 is MDHEN, CDR2 SYDVKM, per germline. V lost 10 bases, J lost 2 bases, and 24 bases lay in between. CDR3 length: 16 residues. The DNA of the CDR3 is TGTGCCACACAGGGTTCGCTAGCGGTACCACCCTACGAGCAGTACTTC. It yields the protein CATQGSLAVPPYEQYF.

The chain's CDR3 is CASSLSGRWSDTQYF. The CDR3 region has the DNA TGTGCCAGCAGCCTTAGCGGGAGATGGTCAGATACGCAGTATTTT. The V gene is TRBV14, the J gene TRBJ2-3, with 9 bases aligning to TRBD2. Germline assignment: CDR1 SGHDN and CDR2 FVKESK. The junction had 6 bases not matched to a gene; V was cut back by 4 bases and J by 4 bases. This CDR3 is 15 amino acids long.

J is TRBJ1-2 and V is TRBV9; 8 bases map to TRBD1. Germline V CDR1 and CDR2: SGDLS, YYNGEE. The CDR3 sequence is 11 residues long. Trimming removed 6 bases from V and 9 bases from J; junction bases left unmatched: 4. The CDR3 loop is CASNRQGSYTF. The CDR3 DNA is TGTGCCAGCAACAGACAGGGGAGCTACACCTTC.

The rearrangement links TRBV27 to TRBJ2-1; 9 bases are a match to TRBD1. The germline gives CDR1 MNHEY, CDR2 SMNVEV (reference sequence). The CDR3 has 16 residues. V was pared by 6 bases and J by 9 bases, with 15 bases of the junction left unmatched. The DNA of the CDR3 is TGTGCCAGCAGAAAACATCGGGACAGGGATTTTGGTGAGCAGTTCTTC. Protein: CASRKHRDRDFGEQFF.

The J gene is TRBJ2-1, the V gene TRBV5-1, with a tentative D call TRBD2 (5 bases). Between the trimmed V and J ends, which lost 0 bases and 7 bases, there was a span of 17 bases. Looked up from germline, CDR1 is SGHRS and CDR2 is YFSETQ. The CDR3 runs 16 residues. The CDR3 DNA reads as TGCGCCAGCAGCTTGGAAAGGCTAGCAACAAGTAATGAGCAGTTCTTC. Its translation: CASSLERLATSNEQFF.

The genes are TRBV20-1 and TRBJ1-1, with 7 positions matching TRBD1. The CDR3 sequence is 13 residues long. Per the germline V gene, CDR1 is DFQATT and CDR2 is SNEGSKA (reference sequence). V shed 3 bases, J shed 2 bases, and the junction held 3 bases outside the gene matches. CDR3 bases: TGCAGTGCTAGTCACAGGGGTAACACTGAAGCTTTCTTT. This translates into CSASHRGNTEAFF.

Points on this clone: Other DNA sequences in this specimen translate into the identical CDR3. The genes are TRBV4-1 and TRBJ2-7; TRBD2 matches 10 bases. With V trimmed by 1 base and J by 4 bases, 10 bases remained unmatched. The CDR3 has 17 amino acids. Looked up from germline, CDR1 is MGHRA and CDR2 is YSYEKL. This CDR3 is CASSQAASGRSSYEQYF. The CDR3, as DNA: TGCGCCAGCAGCCAAGCGGCTAGCGGGAGATCGTCGTACGAGCAGTACTTC.

As regards this clone: Sequence at one end of the junction differs from germline and may be a read error. The V gene is TRBV7-7, the J gene TRBJ2-5; a possible D gene is TRBD1 (6 bases). The CDR3 extends over 14 amino acids. CDR1 and CDR2 (germline): SSHAT, FNYEAQ (reference sequence). The CDR3 region is CASSSKGVRETQYF. The DNA of the CDR3 is TGTGCTAGCAGCTCGAAGGGGGTACGAGAGACCCAGTACTTC.

The chain carries TRBV18 and TRBJ2-5, with D tentatively TRBD2 (6 bases). Per germline, CDR1 KGHSH and CDR2 LQKENI. The CDR3 is 19 residues long. Trimming removed 3 bases at V and 5 bases at J, with 28 bases between. The CDR3 bases are TGTGCCAGCTCACCCCCAAGGCCCGGGAGAGTGGATAGTACGGAGACCCAGTACTTC. This encodes CASSPPRPGRVDSTETQYF. The entire variable domain, with the rest obtained from reference TRBV18 and TRBJ2-5, is as follows: NAGVMQNPRHLVRRRGQEARLRCSPMKGHSHVYWYRQLPEEGLKFMVYLQKENIIDESGMPKERFSAEFPKEGPSILRIQQVVRGDSAAYFCASSPPRPGRVDSTETQYFGPGTRLLVL.

The V and J genes are TRBV6-5 and TRBJ1-1; TRBD1 aligns across 10 bases. Germline V gene lookup returns CDR1 MNHEY and CDR2 SVGAGI. V shed 3 bases, J shed 1 base, and the junction held 2 bases outside the gene matches. CDR3 size: 15 residues. The CDR3 region has the DNA TGTGCCAGCAGTTATAGGGACAGGGGGAACACTGAAGCTTTCTTT. Translating it yields CASSYRDRGNTEAFF.

The V gene is TRBV6-5, the J gene TRBJ2-7; 7 bases are shared with TRBD1. The J segment lost 2 bases and the V segment lost 8 bases, leaving 12 bases of the junction unmatched. The germline gives CDR1 MNHEY, CDR2 SVGAGI. The CDR3 consists of 15 residues. DNA of the CDR3: TGTGCCAGCGAGGCGTCCCGGACAGGAGCCTACGAGCAGTACTTC. Translating gives CASEASRTGAYEQYF.

The gene calls are TRBV19 and TRBJ1-6, with 7 positions matching TRBD1. V lost 7 bases to trimming and J lost 5 bases; unmatched junction nucleotides: 5. This CDR3 spans 14 amino acids. The germline gives CDR1 LNHDA, CDR2 SQIVND (reference sequence). This CDR3 is CASKTGNNNSPLHF. The CDR3 DNA reads as TGTGCCAGTAAGACAGGGAATAATAATTCACCCCTCCACTTT.

This chain links TRBV4-1 with TRBJ2-1; 9 positions match TRBD1. Germline CDR1 is MGHRA and CDR2 is YSYEKL. The CDR3 is 16 amino acids. V gave up 2 bases and J gave up 6 bases; unmatched junction bases: 8. The CDR3 region is CASSQRPGQGFNEQFF. CDR3 sequence (DNA): TGCGCCAGCAGCCAACGACCGGGACAGGGATTCAATGAGCAGTTCTTC.

The chain combines TRBV27 with TRBJ2-7; 8 nucleotides agree with TRBD2. Germline-derived CDR1 and CDR2 are MNHEY and SMNVEV (reference sequence). The CDR3 covers 18 residues. The trim removed 5 bases at V and 2 bases at J, leaving 17 bases unmatched. The DNA of the CDR3 is TGTGCCAGCAGTATTCTCGCGGTCGGGGGGGGGAGGGCCTACGAGCAGTACTTC. Amino acid sequence: CASSILAVGGGRAYEQYF.

J is TRBJ2-2 and V is TRBV7-6; a weak D match, TRBD1 (6 bases). V was trimmed by 0 bases and J by 5 bases, leaving 19 bases between them. This CDR3 is 18 amino acids long. Germline V gene sequence: CDR1 SGHVS, CDR2 FNYEAQ. CDR3: CASSLALIVTGITGELFF. DNA for the CDR3: TGTGCCAGCAGCTTAGCGCTTATCGTGACAGGAATAACCGGGGAGCTGTTTTTT. Full variable domain (outside the CDR3, taken from reference TRBV7-6 and TRBJ2-2): GAGVSQSPRYKVTKRGQDVALRCDPISGHVSLYWYRQALGQGPEFLTYFNYEAQQDKSGLPNDRFSAERPEGSISTLTIQRTEQRDSAMYRCASSLALIVTGITGELFFGEGSRLTVL.

The chain is built from TRBV5-4 and TRBJ2-1, with 8 bases aligning to TRBD2. Per the germline V gene, CDR1 is SGHNT and CDR2 is YYREEE (reference sequence). The CDR3 totals 13 residues. The junction had 3 bases not matched to a gene; V was cut back by 0 bases and J by 10 bases. CDR3 in amino acids: CASSLEVAGEQFF. DNA of the CDR3: TGTGCCAGCAGCTTGGAGGTAGCGGGAGAGCAGTTCTTC.

J is TRBJ2-3 and V is TRBV3-1 (or the pseudogene TRBV3-2); the match to TRBD2 covers 14 bases. Germline V gene sequence: CDR1 LGHDT, CDR2 YNNKEL (reference sequence). Trimming took 4 bases from V and 3 from J; bases not matched to a gene: 9. The length of the CDR3 is 18 residues. CDR3 loop: CASSPRLAGGRTTDTQYF. The CDR3 nucleotides are TGTGCCAGCAGCCCGAGACTAGCGGGGGGGCGAACTACAGATACGCAGTATTTT.

J is TRBJ2-2 and V is TRBV10-3; 8 nucleotides match TRBD1. Germline assignment: CDR1 ENHRY and CDR2 SYGVKD. The CDR3 totals 15 residues. V lost 5 bases and J lost 1; bases outside the gene matches: 3. The CDR3 DNA is TGTGCCATCAGTATGGGACAGGTGAACACCGGGGAGCTGTTTTTT. This encodes CAISMGQVNTGELFF.

V is TRBV5-1 and J is TRBJ2-7, with TRBD2 as a possible D gene (7 bases). V was shortened by 0 bases and J by 2 bases, with 12 bases between the two germline ends. The CDR3 has 15 residues. CDR1 and CDR2 from the germline V gene are SGHRS and YFSETQ. The CDR3: CASSLAGAGAYEQYF. CDR3 DNA sequence: TGCGCCAGCAGCTTGGCGGGGGCGGGGGCCTACGAGCAGTACTTC.

The sample holds a few counts of this clone. The V gene is TRBV2, the J gene TRBJ2-5, with D possibly matching TRBD1 (5 bases). The germline V gene encodes CDR1 SNHLY and CDR2 FYNNEI. The CDR3 has 16 amino acids. The V gene lost 2 bases and the J gene lost 5 bases, with 18 bases spanning the gap. In nucleotides, the CDR3 is TGTGCCAGCAGTGAATACTCAGGAAGGCCAGGGGAGACCCAGTACTTC. The encoded protein is CASSEYSGRPGETQYF.

The genes are TRBV10-3 and TRBJ1-3; D not resolved. CDR1 is ENHRY, CDR2 SYGVKD, per germline. This CDR3 is 12 amino acids long. V shed 7 bases and J shed 2 bases, with 6 bases lying between them. DNA of the CDR3: TGTGCCATCACTGACACTGGAAACACCATATATTTT. It is translated as CAITDTGNTIYF.

V gene TRBV11-3 combines with J gene TRBJ2-2, with D maybe TRBD2 (6 bases). The V and J ends lost 5 bases and 6 bases respectively, with 16 bases between them. CDR1 SGHNT and CDR2 YENEEA come from the germline V gene. The CDR3 loop spans 15 amino acids. CDR3 sequence: CASSDHAGPAGELFF. The DNA of the CDR3 is TGTGCCAGCAGCGATCACGCGGGGCCGGCCGGGGAGCTGTTTTTT.